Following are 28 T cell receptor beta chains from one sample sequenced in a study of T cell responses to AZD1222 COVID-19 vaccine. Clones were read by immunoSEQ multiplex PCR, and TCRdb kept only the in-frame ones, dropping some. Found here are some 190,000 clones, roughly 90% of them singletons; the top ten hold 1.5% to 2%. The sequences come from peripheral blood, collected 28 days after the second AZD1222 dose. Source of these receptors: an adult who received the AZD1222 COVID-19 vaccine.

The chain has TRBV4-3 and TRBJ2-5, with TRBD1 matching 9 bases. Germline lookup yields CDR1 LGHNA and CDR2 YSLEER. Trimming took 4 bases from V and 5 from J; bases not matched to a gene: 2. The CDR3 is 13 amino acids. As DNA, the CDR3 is TGCGCCAGCAGCCTCGGGACAGGGGAGACCCAGTACTTC. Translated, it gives CASSLGTGETQYF.

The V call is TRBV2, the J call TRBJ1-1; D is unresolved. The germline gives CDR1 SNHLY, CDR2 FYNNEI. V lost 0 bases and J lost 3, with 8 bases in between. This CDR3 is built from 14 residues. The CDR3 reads CASSEAAVYTEAFF. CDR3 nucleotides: TGTGCCAGCAGTGAAGCTGCGGTATACACTGAAGCTTTCTTT.

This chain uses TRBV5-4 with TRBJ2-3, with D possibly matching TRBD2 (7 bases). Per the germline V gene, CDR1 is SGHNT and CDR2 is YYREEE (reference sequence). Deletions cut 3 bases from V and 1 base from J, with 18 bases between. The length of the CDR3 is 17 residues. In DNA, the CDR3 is TGTGCCAGCAGCTATTTCAGGGGAGGGCGCGGCACAGATACGCAGTATTTT. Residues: CASSYFRGGRGTDTQYF.

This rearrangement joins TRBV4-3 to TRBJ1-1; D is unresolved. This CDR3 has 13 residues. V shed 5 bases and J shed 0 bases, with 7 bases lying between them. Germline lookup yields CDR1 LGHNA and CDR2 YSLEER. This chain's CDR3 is CASSASMNTEAFF. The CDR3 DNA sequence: TGCGCCAGCAGCGCTAGTATGAACACTGAAGCTTTCTTT.

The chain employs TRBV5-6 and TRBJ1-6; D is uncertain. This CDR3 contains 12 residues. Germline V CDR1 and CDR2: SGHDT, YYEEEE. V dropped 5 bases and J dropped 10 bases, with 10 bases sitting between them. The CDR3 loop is CASRIRGSPLHF. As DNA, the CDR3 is TGTGCCAGCAGAATCCGAGGGTCACCCCTCCACTTT.

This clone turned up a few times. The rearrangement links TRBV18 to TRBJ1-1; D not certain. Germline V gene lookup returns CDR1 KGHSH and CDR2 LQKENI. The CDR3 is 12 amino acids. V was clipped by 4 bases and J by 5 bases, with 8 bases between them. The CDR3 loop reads CASSLGRTEAFF. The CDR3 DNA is TGTGCCAGCTCACTGGGTAGGACTGAAGCTTTCTTT.

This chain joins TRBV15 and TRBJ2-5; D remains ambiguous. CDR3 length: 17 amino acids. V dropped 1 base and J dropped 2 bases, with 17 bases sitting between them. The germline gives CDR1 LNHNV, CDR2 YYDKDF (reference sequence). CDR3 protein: CATSRGVSVGYQETQYF. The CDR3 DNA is TGTGCCACCAGCAGAGGCGTCTCCGTGGGCTATCAAGAGACCCAGTACTTC.

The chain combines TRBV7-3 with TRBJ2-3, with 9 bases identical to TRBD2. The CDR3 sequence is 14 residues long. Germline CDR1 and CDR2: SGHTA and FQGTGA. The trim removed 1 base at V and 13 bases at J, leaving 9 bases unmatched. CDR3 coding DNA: TGTGCCAGCAGCTTAAAGACTAGCGGTCCCCCTGAGTATTTT. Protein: CASSLKTSGPPEYF.

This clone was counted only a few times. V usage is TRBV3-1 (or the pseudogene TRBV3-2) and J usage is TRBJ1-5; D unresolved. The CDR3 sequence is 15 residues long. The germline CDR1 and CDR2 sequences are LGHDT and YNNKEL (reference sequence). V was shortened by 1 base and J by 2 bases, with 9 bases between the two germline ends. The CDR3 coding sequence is TGTGCCAGCAGCCAAGGCCGGATCGGCAATCAGCCCCAGCATTTT. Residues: CASSQGRIGNQPQHF.

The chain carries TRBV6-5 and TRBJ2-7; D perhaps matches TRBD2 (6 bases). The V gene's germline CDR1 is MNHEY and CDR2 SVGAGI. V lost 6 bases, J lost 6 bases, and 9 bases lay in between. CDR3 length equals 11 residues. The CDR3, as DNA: TGTGCCAGCAGGGGGGGTGGCGAGCAGTACTTC. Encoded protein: CASRGGGEQYF.

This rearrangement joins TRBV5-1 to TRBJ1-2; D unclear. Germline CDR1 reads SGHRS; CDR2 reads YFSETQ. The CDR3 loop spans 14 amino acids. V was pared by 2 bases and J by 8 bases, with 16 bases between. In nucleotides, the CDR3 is TGCGCCAGCAGCTTACGACACTCGGAAGGAGGCTACACCTTC. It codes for CASSLRHSEGGYTF.

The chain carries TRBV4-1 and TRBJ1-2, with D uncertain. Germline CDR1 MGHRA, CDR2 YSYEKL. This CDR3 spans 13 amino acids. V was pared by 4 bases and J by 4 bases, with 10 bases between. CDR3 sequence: CASSPMGSYGYTF. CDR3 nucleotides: TGCGCCAGCAGCCCTATGGGATCCTATGGCTACACCTTC.

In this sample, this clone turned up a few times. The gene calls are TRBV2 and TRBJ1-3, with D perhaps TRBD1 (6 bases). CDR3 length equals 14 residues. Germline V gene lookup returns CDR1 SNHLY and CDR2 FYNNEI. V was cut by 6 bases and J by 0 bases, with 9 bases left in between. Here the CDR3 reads CASRGDTSGNTIYF. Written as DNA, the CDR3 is TGTGCCAGCAGAGGGGACACCTCTGGAAACACCATATATTTT.

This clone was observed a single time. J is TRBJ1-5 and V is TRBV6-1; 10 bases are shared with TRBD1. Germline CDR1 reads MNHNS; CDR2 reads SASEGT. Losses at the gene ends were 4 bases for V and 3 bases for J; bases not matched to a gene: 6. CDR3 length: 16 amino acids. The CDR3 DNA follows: TGTGCCAGCAGTGCCTGGGACAGGGGAAACAATCAGCCCCAGCATTTT. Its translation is CASSAWDRGNNQPQHF.

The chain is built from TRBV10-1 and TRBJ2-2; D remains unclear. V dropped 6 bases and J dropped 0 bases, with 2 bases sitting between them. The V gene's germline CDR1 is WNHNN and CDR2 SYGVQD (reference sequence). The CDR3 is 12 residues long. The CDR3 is CASSSNTGELFF. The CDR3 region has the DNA TGCGCCAGCAGCTCGAACACCGGGGAGCTGTTTTTT.

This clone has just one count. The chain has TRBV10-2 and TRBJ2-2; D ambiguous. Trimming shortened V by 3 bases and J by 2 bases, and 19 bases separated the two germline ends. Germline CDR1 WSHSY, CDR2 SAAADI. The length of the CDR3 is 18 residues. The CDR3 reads CASSDSGGRTFNTGELFF. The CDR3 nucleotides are TGCGCCAGCAGTGACAGTGGTGGAAGGACCTTTAACACCGGGGAGCTGTTTTTT.

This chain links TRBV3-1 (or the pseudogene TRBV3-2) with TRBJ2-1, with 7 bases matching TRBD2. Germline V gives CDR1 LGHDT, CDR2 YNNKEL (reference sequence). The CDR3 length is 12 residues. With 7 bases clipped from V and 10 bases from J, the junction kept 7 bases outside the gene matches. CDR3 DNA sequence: TGTGCCAGCACCGGGAACGGGGGGGAGCAGTTCTTC. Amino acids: CASTGNGGEQFF.

The CDR3 nucleotides read TGTGCCAGCAGTTACCCAGCGGGGGGGTCGGAGACCCAGTACTTC. Its protein is CASSYPAGGSETQYF. The genes are TRBV6-2 or TRBV6-3 and TRBJ2-5; TRBD2 agrees at 10 bases. With V trimmed by 2 bases and J by 5 bases, 5 bases remained unmatched. The CDR3 has 15 amino acids. Germline-derived CDR1 and CDR2 are MNHEY and SVGEGT.

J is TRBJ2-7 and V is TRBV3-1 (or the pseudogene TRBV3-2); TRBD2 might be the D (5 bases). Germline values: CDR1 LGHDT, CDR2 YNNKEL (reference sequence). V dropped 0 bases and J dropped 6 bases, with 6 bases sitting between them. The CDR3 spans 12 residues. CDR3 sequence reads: CASSQEEGEQYF. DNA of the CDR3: TGTGCCAGCAGCCAAGAAGAGGGCGAGCAGTACTTC.

CDR3 region: CASSEIQGSNEKLFF. CDR3 DNA: TGTGCCAGCAGTGAAATACAGGGTTCGAATGAAAAACTGTTTTTT. The rearrangement uses TRBV6-1 and TRBJ1-4; a weak D match, TRBD1 (6 bases). Germline V gene lookup returns CDR1 MNHNS and CDR2 SASEGT. The ends were cut back, 2 bases at V and 5 bases at J, with 12 bases in the middle. There are 15 residues in the CDR3.

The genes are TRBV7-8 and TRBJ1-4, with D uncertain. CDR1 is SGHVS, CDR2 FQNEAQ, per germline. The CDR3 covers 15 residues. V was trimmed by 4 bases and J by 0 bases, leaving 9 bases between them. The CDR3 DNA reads TGTGCCAGCAGCTACAACGAAGCAACTAATGAAAAACTGTTTTTT. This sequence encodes CASSYNEATNEKLFF. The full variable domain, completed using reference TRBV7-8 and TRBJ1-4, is GAGVSQSPRYKVAKRGQDVALRCDPISGHVSLFWYQQALGQGPEFLTYFQNEAQLDKSGLPSDRFFAERPEGSVSTLKIQRTQQEDSAVYLCASSYNEATNEKLFFGSGTQLSVL.

CDR3 loop: CASSVRSGTGAEKLFF. DNA for the CDR3: TGTGCCAGCAGCGTGCGATCCGGAACAGGGGCTGAAAAACTGTTTTTT. The V call is TRBV7-9, the J call TRBJ1-4; 7 nucleotides match TRBD1. The CDR3 has 16 residues. Germline lookup yields CDR1 SEHNR and CDR2 FQNEAQ (reference sequence). Trimming cost V 5 bases and J 7 bases; bases outside gene matches: 13.

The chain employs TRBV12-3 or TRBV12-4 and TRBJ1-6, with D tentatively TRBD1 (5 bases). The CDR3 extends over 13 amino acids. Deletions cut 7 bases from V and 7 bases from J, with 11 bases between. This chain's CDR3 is CASIRDLNSPLHF. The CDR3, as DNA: TGTGCCAGCATACGGGACCTGAATTCACCCCTCCACTTT.

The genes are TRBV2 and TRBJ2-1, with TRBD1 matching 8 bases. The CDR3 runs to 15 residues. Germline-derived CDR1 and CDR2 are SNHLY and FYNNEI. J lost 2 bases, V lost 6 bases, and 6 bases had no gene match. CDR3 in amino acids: CASRDRAKPYNEQFF. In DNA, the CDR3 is TGTGCCAGCAGGGACAGGGCAAAGCCCTACAATGAGCAGTTCTTC.

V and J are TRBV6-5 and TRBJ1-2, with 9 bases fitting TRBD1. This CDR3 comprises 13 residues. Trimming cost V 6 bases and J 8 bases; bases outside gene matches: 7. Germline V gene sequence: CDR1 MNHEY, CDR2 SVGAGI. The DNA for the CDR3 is TGTGCCAGCAGGGACGGGACAGGGAAGGGCTACACCTTC. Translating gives CASRDGTGKGYTF.

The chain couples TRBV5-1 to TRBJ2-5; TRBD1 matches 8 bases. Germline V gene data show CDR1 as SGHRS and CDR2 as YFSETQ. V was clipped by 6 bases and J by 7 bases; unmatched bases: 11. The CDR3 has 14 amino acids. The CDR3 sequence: CASILGQGLGTQYF. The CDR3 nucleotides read TGCGCCAGCATCCTCGGACAGGGTTTAGGGACCCAGTACTTC.

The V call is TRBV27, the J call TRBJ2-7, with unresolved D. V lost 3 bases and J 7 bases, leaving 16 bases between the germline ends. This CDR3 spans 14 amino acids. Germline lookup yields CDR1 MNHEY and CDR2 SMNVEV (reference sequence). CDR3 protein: CASSFGQTLFEQYF. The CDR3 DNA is TGTGCCAGCAGTTTCGGGCAGACACTGTTTGAGCAGTACTTC.

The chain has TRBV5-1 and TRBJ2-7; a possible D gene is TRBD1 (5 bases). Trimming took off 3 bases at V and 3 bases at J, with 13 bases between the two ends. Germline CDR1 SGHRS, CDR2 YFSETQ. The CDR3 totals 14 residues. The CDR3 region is CASSSQGTNYEQYF. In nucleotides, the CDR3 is TGCGCCAGCAGCTCTCAGGGAACCAACTACGAGCAGTACTTC.